This section outlines one TCR beta chain sequence together with its context. Methods used by the authors: Estimated nucleated cell counts came from reference gene primer amplification. Using immunoSEQ multiplex PCR, the repertoire was profiled, and TCRdb retains in-frame clones only, with some absent. V and J calls and clone size are copied from that table; D and trimming were computed from the DNA. The sample lists about 140,000 clones; roughly four fifths were seen once. CDR3 length: 17 residues. The germline V gene encodes CDR1 MGHRA and CDR2 YSYEKL. Trimming pared 1 base from V and 4 bases from J, leaving 17 bases between. These data belong to a study of blood T cell repertoires in COVID-19.

The rearrangement links TRBV4-1 to TRBJ1-5; TRBD1 is a possible D gene (6 bases). Input material: peripheral blood. The sequence was collected from a woman of 80 years or more in a cohort sampled during active or convalescent COVID-19. The chain's CDR3 is CASSQGRTAQINQPQHF. The CDR3, as DNA: TGCGCCAGCAGCCAAGGGAGGACAGCCCAAATAAATCAGCCCCAGCATTTT.